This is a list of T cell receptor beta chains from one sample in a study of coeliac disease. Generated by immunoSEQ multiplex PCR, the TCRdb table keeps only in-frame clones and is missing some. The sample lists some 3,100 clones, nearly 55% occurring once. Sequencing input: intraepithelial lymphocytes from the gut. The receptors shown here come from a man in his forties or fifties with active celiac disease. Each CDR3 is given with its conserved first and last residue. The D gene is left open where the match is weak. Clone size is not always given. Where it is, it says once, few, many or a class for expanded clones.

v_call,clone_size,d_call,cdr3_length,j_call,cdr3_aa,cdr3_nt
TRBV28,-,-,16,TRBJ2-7,CASSLNVGEDSSEQYF,TGTGCCAGCAGTTTAAACGTGGGCGAAGATTCATCCGAGCAGTACTTC
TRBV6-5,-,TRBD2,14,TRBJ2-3,CATGLAGVQDTQYF,TGTGCCACCGGACTAGCGGGAGTTCAAGATACGCAGTATTTT
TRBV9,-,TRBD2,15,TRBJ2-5,CASSPRDYKQETQYF,TGTGCCAGCAGCCCCCGGGACTATAAGCAAGAGACCCAGTACTTC
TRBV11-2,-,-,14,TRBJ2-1,CASHPAVSYNEQFF,TGTGCCAGCCATCCAGCGGTGTCCTACAATGAGCAGTTCTTC
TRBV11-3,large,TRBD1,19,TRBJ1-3,CASSLSTGGKRIAGNTIYF,TGTGCCAGCAGCTTAAGTACAGGGGGCAAGCGGATAGCTGGAAACACCATATATTTT
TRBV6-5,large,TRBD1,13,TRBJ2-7,CASKGQGLHEQYF,TGTGCCAGCAAGGGACAGGGACTCCACGAGCAGTACTTC
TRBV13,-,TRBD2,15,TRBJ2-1,CASSLGAGGTNEQFF,TGTGCCAGCAGCTTGGGGGCGGGAGGTACGAATGAGCAGTTCTTC
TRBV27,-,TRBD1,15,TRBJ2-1,CASSSTGTGGAEQFF,TGTGCCAGCAGTTCTACCGGGACAGGGGGCGCTGAGCAGTTCTTC
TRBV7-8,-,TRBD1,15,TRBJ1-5,CASSLGQGWNQPQHF,TGTGCCAGCAGCTTAGGACAGGGATGGAATCAGCCCCAGCATTTT
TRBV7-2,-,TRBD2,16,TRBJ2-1,CASSFAGLANLHEQFF,TGTGCCAGCAGCTTCGCGGGACTAGCGAACCTCCATGAGCAGTTCTTC
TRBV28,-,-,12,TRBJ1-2,CASSSAGDGYTF,TGTGCCAGCAGTTCCGCAGGGGATGGCTACACCTTC
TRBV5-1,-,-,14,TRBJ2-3,CASLPGSYTDTQYF,TGCGCCAGCTTACCGGGATCGTACACAGATACGCAGTATTTT
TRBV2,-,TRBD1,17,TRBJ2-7,CASSNPGQGIGIYEQYF,TGTGCCAGCAGTAACCCGGGACAGGGCATCGGAATTTACGAGCAGTACTTC
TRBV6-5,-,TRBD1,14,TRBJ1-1,CASSLGQANTEAFF,TGTGCCAGCAGTTTGGGACAGGCGAACACTGAAGCTTTCTTT
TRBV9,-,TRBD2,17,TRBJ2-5,CASSVASGGALGETQYF,TGTGCCAGCAGCGTAGCCAGCGGGGGGGCCTTGGGAGAGACCCAGTACTTC
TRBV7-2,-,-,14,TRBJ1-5,CASRLGGANQPQHF,TGTGCCAGCAGATTAGGAGGAGCGAATCAGCCCCAGCATTTT
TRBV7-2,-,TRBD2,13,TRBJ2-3,CASSPGGGGTQYF,TGTGCCAGCAGCCCGGGGGGGGGAGGTACGCAGTATTTT
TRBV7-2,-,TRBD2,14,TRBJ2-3,CASSFTSAADTQYF,TGTGCCAGCAGCTTTACTAGCGCTGCAGATACGCAGTATTTT
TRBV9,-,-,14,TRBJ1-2,CASSVGQLNYGYTF,TGTGCCAGCAGCGTAGGACAGCTTAACTATGGCTACACCTTC
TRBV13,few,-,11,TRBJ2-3,CASSLSDTQYF,TGTGCCAGCAGCTTATCTGATACGCAGTATTTT
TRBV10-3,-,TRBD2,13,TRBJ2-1,CATGGEELNEQFF,TGTGCCACGGGAGGGGAGGAGTTGAATGAGCAGTTCTTC
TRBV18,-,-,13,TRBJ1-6,CASSGQRDSPLHF,TGTGCCAGCTCAGGACAGAGGGATTCACCCCTCCACTTT
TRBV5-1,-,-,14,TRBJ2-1,CASSWSFLNNEQFF,TGCGCCAGCAGTTGGAGTTTCCTCAATAATGAGCAGTTCTTC
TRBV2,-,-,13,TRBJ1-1,CASRHLGHVPAFF,TGTGCCAGCCGACATTTGGGACATGTCCCAGCTTTCTTT
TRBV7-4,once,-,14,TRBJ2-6,CASSSQSRANVLTF,TGTGCCAGCAGCTCACAAAGTCGGGCCAACGTCCTGACTTTC
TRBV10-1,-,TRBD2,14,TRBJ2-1,CASTPSGGTNEQFF,TGCGCCAGCACCCCCAGCGGGGGGACGAATGAGCAGTTCTTC